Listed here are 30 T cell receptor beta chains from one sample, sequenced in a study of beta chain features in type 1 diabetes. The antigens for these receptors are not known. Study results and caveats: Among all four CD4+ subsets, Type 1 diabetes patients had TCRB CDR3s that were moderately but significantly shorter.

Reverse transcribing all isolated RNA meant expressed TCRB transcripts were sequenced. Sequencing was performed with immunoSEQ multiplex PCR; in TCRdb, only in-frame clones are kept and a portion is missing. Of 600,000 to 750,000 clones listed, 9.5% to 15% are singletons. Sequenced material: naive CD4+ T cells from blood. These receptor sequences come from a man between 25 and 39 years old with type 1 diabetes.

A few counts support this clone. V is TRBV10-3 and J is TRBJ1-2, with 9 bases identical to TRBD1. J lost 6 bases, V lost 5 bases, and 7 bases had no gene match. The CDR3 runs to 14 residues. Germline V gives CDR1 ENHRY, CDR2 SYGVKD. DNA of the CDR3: TGTGCCATCAGTCCGGGACAGGGTGGGGATGGCTACACCTTC. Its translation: CAISPGQGGDGYTF.

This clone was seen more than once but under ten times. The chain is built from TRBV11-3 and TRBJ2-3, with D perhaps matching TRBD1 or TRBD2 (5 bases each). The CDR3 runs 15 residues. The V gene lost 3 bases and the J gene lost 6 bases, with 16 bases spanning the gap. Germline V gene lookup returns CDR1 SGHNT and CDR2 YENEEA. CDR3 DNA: TGTGCCAGCAGCTTGGGTCCGGGGCACAGTGATACGCAGTATTTT. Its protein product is CASSLGPGHSDTQYF.

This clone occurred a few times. The CDR3 sequence: CSVVPGQPYNEQFF. In DNA, the CDR3 is TGCAGCGTTGTTCCAGGACAGCCCTACAATGAGCAGTTCTTC. This chain joins TRBV29-1 and TRBJ2-1; perhaps TRBD1 as D (6 bases). Germline CDR1 SQVTM, CDR2 ANQGSEA. With 4 bases removed from V and 2 bases from J, the gap between germline ends came to 12 bases. The CDR3 sequence is 14 residues long.

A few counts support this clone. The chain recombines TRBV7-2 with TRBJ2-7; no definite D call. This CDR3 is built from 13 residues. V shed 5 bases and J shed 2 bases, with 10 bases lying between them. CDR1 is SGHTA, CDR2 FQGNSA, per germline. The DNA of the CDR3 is TGTGCCAGCAGCCCCTCTGAGGCCTACGAGCAGTACTTC. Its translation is CASSPSEAYEQYF.

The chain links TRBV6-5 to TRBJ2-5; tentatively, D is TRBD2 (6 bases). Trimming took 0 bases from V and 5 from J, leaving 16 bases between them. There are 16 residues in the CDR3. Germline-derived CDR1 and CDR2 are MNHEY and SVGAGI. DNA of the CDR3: TGTGCCAGCAGTTACTCGACCGTGGCGGGGCAGGAGACCCAGTACTTC. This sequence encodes CASSYSTVAGQETQYF.

CDR3 DNA sequence: TGCAGCGGACAGGTGAACACTGAAGCTTTCTTT. As protein: CSGQVNTEAFF. J is TRBJ1-1 and V is TRBV29-1, with TRBD1 as a possible D gene (6 bases). The CDR3 spans 11 residues. Trimming left V 7 bases short and J 0 bases short, with 6 bases between. The germline V gene has CDR1 SQVTM and CDR2 ANQGSEA.

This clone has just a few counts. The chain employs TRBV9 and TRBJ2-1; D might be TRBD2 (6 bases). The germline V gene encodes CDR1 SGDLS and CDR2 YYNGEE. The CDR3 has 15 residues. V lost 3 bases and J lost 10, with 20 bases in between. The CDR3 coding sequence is TGTGCCAGCAGCGCCGCCCCGGGACTTCCCCCGGAGCAGTTCTTC. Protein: CASSAAPGLPPEQFF.

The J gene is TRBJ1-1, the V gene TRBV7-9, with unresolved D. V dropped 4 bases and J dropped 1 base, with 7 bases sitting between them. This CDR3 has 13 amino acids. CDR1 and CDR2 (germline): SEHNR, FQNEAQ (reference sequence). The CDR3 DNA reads TGTGCCAGCAGCTGGGGAGGGAACACTGAAGCTTTCTTT. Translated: CASSWGGNTEAFF.

CDR3 nucleotides: TGTGCCAGCAGCGTAGGTCAGGATCGAACACTAGCCAAAAACATTCAGTACTTC. Its protein is CASSVGQDRTLAKNIQYF. V gene TRBV9 combines with J gene TRBJ2-4; D gene uncertain. The CDR3 is made up of 18 amino acids. Trimming removed 0 bases at V and 0 bases at J, with 16 bases between. Germline CDR1 and CDR2: SGDLS and YYNGEE.

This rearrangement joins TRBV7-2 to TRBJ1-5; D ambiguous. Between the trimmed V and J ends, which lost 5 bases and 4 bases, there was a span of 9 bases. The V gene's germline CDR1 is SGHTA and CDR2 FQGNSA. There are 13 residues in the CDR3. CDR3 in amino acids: CASSEGRNQPQHF. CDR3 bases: TGTGCCAGCAGCGAAGGGAGGAATCAGCCCCAGCATTTT.

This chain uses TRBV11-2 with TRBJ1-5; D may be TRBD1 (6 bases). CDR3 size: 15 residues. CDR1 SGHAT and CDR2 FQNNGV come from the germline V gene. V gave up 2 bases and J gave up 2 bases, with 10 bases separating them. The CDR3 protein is CASSLMGAGNQPQHF. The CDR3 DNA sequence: TGTGCCAGCAGCTTAATGGGGGCTGGCAATCAGCCCCAGCATTTT.

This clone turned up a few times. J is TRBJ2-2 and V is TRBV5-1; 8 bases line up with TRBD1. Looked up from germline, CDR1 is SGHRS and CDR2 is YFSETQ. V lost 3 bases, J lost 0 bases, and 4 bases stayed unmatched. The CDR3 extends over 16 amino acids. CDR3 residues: CASSSGQGSNTGELFF. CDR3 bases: TGCGCCAGCAGCTCCGGACAGGGATCGAACACCGGGGAGCTGTTTTTT.

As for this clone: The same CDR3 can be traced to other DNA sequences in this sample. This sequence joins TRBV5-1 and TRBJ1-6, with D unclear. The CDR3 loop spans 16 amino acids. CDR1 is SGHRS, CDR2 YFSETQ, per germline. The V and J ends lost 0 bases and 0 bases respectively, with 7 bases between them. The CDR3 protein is CASSLGPSSYNSPLHF. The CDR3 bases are TGCGCCAGCAGCTTGGGGCCTAGCTCCTATAATTCACCCCTCCACTTT.

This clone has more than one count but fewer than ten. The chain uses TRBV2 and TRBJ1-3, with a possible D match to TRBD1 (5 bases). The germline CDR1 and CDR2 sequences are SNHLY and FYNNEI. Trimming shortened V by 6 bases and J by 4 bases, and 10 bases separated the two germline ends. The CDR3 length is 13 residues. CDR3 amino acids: CASRQETGNTIYF. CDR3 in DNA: TGTGCCAGCAGACAGGAGACCGGAAACACCATATATTTT.

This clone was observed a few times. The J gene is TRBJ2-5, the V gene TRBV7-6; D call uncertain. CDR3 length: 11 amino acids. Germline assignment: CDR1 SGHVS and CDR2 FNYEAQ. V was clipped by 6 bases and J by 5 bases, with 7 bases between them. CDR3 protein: CASRHEETQYF. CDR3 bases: TGTGCCAGCAGGCATGAGGAGACCCAGTACTTC.

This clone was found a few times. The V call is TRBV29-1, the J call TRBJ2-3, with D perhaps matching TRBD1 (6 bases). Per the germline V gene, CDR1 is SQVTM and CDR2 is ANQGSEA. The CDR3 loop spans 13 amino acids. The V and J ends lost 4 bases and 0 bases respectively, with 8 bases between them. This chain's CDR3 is CSVGTASTDTQYF. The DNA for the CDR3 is TGCAGCGTTGGGACAGCTAGCACAGATACGCAGTATTTT.

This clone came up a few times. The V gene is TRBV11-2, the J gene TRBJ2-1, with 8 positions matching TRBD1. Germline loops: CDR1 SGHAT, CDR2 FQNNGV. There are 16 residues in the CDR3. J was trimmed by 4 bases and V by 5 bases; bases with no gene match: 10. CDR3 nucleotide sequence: TGTGCCAGCAGCCAAGTCCGACAGGGGAATTACAATGAGCAGTTCTTC. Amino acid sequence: CASSQVRQGNYNEQFF.

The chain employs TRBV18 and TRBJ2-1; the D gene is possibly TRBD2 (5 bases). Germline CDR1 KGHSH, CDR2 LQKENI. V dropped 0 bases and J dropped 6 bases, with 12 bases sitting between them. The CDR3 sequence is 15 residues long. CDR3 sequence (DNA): TGTGCCAGCTCACCACCGGCCCTAGCTGGCAATGAGCAGTTCTTC. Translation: CASSPPALAGNEQFF.

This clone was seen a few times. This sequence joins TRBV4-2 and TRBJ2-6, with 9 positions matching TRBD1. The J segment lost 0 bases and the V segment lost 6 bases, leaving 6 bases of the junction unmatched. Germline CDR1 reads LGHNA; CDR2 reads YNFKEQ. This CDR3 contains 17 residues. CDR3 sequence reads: CASRRTGASSGANVLTF. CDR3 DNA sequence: TGTGCCAGCAGGCGGACAGGGGCGAGCTCTGGGGCCAACGTCCTGACTTTC.

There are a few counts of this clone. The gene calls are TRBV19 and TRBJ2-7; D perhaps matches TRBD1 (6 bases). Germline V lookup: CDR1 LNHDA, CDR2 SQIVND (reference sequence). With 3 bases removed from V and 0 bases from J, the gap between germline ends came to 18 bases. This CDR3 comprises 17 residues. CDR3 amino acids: CASSIISGDRSSYEQYF. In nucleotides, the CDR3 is TGTGCCAGTAGTATCATCTCCGGAGACAGGAGCTCCTACGAGCAGTACTTC.

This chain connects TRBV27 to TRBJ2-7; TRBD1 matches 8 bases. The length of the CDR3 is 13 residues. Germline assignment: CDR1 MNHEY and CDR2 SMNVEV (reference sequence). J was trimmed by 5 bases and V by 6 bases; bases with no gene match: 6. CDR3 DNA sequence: TGTGCCAGCAGATTGACAGGGGTCAACGAGCAGTACTTC. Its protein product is CASRLTGVNEQYF.

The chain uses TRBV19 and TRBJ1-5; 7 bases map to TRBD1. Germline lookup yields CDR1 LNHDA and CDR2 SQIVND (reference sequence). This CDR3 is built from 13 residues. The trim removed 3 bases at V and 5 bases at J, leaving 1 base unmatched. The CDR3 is CASSIRGDQPQHF. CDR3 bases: TGTGCCAGTAGTATCAGGGGGGATCAGCCCCAGCATTTT. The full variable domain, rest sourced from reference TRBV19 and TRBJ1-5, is DGGITQSPKYLFRKEGQNVTLSCEQNLNHDAMYWYRQDPGQGLRLIYYSQIVNDFQKGDIAEGYSVSREKKESFPLTVTSAQKNPTAFYLCASSIRGDQPQHFGDGTRLSIL.

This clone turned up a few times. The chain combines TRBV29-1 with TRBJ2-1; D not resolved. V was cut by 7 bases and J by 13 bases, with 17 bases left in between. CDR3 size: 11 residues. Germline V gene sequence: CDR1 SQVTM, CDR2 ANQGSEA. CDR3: CSGLGLPGQFF. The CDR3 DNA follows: TGCAGCGGCCTTGGGCTCCCTGGACAGTTCTTC.

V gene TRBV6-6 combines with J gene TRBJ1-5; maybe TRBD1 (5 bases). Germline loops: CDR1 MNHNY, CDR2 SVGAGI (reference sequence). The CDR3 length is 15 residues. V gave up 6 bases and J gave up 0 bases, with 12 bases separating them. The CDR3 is CASRRQLPSNQPQHF. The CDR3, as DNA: TGTGCCAGCAGACGACAGCTACCTAGCAATCAGCCCCAGCATTTT.

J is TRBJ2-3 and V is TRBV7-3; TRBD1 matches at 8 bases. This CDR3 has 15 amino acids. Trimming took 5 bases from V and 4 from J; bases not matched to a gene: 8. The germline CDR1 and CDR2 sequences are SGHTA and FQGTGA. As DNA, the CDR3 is TGTGCCAGCAGCCGACAGGGGAATGGGGCAGATACGCAGTATTTT. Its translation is CASSRQGNGADTQYF.

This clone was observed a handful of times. CDR3 sequence reads: CASSQTVGNTIYF. The CDR3 DNA follows: TGTGCCAGCAGTCAGACAGTTGGAAACACCATATATTTT. The rearrangement joins TRBV6-6 to TRBJ1-3, with D maybe TRBD1 (5 bases). Deletions cut 5 bases from V and 3 bases from J, with 8 bases between. CDR1 MNHNY and CDR2 SVGAGI come from the germline V gene (reference sequence). The CDR3 length is 13 residues.

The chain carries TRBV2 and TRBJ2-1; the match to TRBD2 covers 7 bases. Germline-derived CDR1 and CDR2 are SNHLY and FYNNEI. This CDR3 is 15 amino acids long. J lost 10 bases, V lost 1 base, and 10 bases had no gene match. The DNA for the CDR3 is TGTGCCAGCAGTGAAGGTAGCGGGTTATCAGGGGAGCAGTTCTTC. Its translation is CASSEGSGLSGEQFF.

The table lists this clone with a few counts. The CDR3 DNA sequence: TGTGCCAGCAGGGGCAGCTCTGGGGCCAACGTCCTGACTTTC. Its protein product is CASRGSSGANVLTF. V and J are TRBV7-9 and TRBJ2-6; D not resolved. Trimming took off 6 bases at V and 0 bases at J, with 6 bases between the two ends. Germline V gives CDR1 SEHNR, CDR2 FQNEAQ (reference sequence). CDR3 length: 14 amino acids.

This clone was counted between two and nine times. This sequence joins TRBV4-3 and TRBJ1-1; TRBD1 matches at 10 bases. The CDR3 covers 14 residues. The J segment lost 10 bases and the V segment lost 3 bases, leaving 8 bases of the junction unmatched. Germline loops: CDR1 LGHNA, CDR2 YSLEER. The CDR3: CASSHRDRGPAAFF. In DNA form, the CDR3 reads TGCGCCAGCAGCCACCGGGACAGGGGCCCCGCAGCTTTCTTT.

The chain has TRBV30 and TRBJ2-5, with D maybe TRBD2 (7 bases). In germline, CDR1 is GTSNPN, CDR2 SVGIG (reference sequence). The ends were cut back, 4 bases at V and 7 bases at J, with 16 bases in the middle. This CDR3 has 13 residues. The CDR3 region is CAWKVAGAGTQYF. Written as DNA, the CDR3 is TGTGCCTGGAAAGTTGCGGGGGCTGGGACCCAGTACTTC.